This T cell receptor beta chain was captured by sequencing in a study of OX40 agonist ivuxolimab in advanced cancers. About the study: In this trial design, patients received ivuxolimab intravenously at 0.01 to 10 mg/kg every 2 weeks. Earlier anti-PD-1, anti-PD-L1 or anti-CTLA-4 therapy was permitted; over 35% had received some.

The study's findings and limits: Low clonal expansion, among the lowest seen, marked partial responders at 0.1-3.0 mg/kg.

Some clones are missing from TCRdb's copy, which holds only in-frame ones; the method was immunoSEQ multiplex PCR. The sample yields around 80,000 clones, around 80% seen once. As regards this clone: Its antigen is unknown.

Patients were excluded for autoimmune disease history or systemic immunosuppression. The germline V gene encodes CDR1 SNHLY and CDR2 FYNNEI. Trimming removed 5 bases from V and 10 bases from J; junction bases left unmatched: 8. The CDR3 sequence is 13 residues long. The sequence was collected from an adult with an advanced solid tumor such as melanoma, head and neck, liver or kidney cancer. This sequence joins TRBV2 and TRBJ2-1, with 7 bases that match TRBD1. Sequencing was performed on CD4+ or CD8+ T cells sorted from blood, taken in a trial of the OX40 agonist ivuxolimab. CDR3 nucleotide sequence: TGTGCCAGCAGTACGACAGGGATAGCGGAGCAGTTCTTC. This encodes CASSTTGIAEQFF.